These 32 T cell receptor beta chains came from one sample sequenced in a study of T cell responses to AZD1222 COVID-19 vaccine. Profiled with immunoSEQ multiplex PCR; TCRdb holds only in-frame clones, not every one. The sample holds some 96,000 clones; about 89% are singletons and the top ten take approximately 2.5%. Sequencing was performed on peripheral blood, taken on day 0 of AZD1222 vaccination. Source of these receptors: an adult in good health.

V usage is TRBV11-2 and J usage is TRBJ2-7; 11 nucleotides match TRBD2. The V and J ends lost 1 base and 0 bases, in that order; junction bases with no gene match: 5. The germline CDR1 and CDR2 sequences are SGHAT and FQNNGV. This CDR3 region has 17 residues. CDR3 coding DNA: TGTGCCAGCAGCTTAGTTAGCGGGGGGGCCCGCTCCTACGAGCAGTACTTC. Translated, it gives CASSLVSGGARSYEQYF.

This chain links TRBV2 with TRBJ2-7; 10 positions agree with TRBD1. CDR1 and CDR2 from the germline V gene are SNHLY and FYNNEI. After removal of 6 bases from V and 5 bases from J, the junction contained 7 bases not matched to a gene. The CDR3 contains 14 residues. The CDR3 coding sequence is TGTGCCAGCAGATTTGGGACAGGGGATAACGAGCAGTACTTC. Protein sequence: CASRFGTGDNEQYF.

This clone has just a few counts. V usage is TRBV6-5 and J usage is TRBJ1-2; D is perhaps TRBD1 (6 bases). Per the germline V gene, CDR1 is MNHEY and CDR2 is SVGAGI. V was pared by 2 bases and J by 7 bases, with 11 bases between. The CDR3 extends over 13 amino acids. As DNA, the CDR3 is TGTGCCAGCAGTTACAACAGGGTGGCTGGCTACACCTTC. Translating it yields CASSYNRVAGYTF.

This chain uses TRBV27 with TRBJ2-7; D is unclear. Germline lookup yields CDR1 MNHEY and CDR2 SMNVEV (reference sequence). CDR3 length: 13 amino acids. Trimming took off 4 bases at V and 2 bases at J, with 9 bases between the two ends. CDR3 DNA: TGTGCCAGCAGTTCCGCGATGGCCTACGAGCAGTACTTC. It codes for CASSSAMAYEQYF.

V gene TRBV6-5 combines with J gene TRBJ2-7; TRBD2 is a possible D gene (7 bases). CDR3 length: 14 residues. V lost 6 bases and J 6 bases, leaving 18 bases between the germline ends. Germline loops: CDR1 MNHEY, CDR2 SVGAGI. As DNA, the CDR3 is TGTGCCAGCAGAATTGGGGGGGCGCACGGCGAGCAGTACTTC. It encodes CASRIGGAHGEQYF.

The genes are TRBV4-2 and TRBJ1-1; D is undetermined. Germline lookup yields CDR1 LGHNA and CDR2 YNFKEQ. The CDR3 consists of 13 residues. V lost 4 bases to trimming and J lost 10 bases, with 16 bases between them. CDR3 region: CASSLSLMTGAFF. The CDR3 bases are TGTGCCAGCAGCCTTTCCCTCATGACGGGAGCTTTCTTT.

This sequence joins TRBV18 and TRBJ1-2, with TRBD1 identical over 8 bases. The V gene's germline CDR1 is KGHSH and CDR2 LQKENI. The CDR3 is made up of 15 amino acids. V dropped 3 bases and J dropped 4; count of bases not matched to a gene: 7. CDR3 sequence (DNA): TGTGCCAGCTCACCCCCGGTTCAGGGGGCCTATGGCTACACCTTC. Translating gives CASSPPVQGAYGYTF.

This clone was detected only a few times. The rearrangement uses TRBV19 and TRBJ1-1, with 9 positions matching TRBD1. The germline V gene has CDR1 LNHDA and CDR2 SQIVND (reference sequence). V dropped 0 bases and J dropped 1; count of bases not matched to a gene: 12. The CDR3 length is 19 residues. The CDR3 DNA reads TGTGCCAGTAGTATAGATGGTCCCGGGACAGGGACGTCGAACACTGAAGCTTTCTTT. It yields the protein CASSIDGPGTGTSNTEAFF.

The chain carries TRBV9 and TRBJ1-1; D perhaps matches TRBD1 (6 bases). Trimming shortened V by 3 bases and J by 9 bases, and 27 bases separated the two germline ends. CDR1 SGDLS and CDR2 YYNGEE come from the germline V gene. This CDR3 region has 17 residues. The CDR3 bases are TGTGCCAGCAGCGCCGTTATTGAGGGGGGCGCAACTCTTCAAGCTTTCTTT. This encodes CASSAVIEGGATLQAFF. Drawing the rest from reference TRBV9 and TRBJ1-1, the complete variable domain is DSGVTQTPKHLITATGQRVTLRCSPRSGDLSVYWYQQSLDQGLQFLIQYYNGEERAKGNILERFSAQQFPDLHSELNLSSLELGDSALYFCASSAVIEGGATLQAFFGQGTRLTVV.

This clone was observed a single time. In nucleotides, the CDR3 is TGTGCCAGCAGTTATTCCCCGCTAGCGGGGGTGTACAATGAGCAGTTCTTC. Translation: CASSYSPLAGVYNEQFF. The V gene is TRBV6-2 or TRBV6-3, the J gene TRBJ2-1; 10 nucleotides match TRBD2. Germline V gene lookup returns CDR1 MNHEY and CDR2 SVGEGT. V gave up 3 bases and J gave up 4 bases; unmatched junction bases: 9. The CDR3 consists of 17 residues.

The V gene is TRBV4-1, the J gene TRBJ2-7; 9 positions match TRBD2. V gave up 0 bases and J gave up 4 bases; unmatched junction bases: 7. This CDR3 region has 16 residues. In germline, CDR1 is MGHRA, CDR2 YSYEKL. The CDR3 here is CASSQDGLAGLYEQYF. DNA of the CDR3: TGCGCCAGCAGCCAAGATGGGCTAGCGGGACTTTACGAGCAGTACTTC.

V gene TRBV7-2 combines with J gene TRBJ2-2, with TRBD2 matching over 8 bases. The CDR3 has 16 amino acids. CDR1 is SGHTA and CDR2 is FQGNSA in the germline V gene. V dropped 1 base and J dropped 2; count of bases not matched to a gene: 3. The CDR3 DNA reads as TGTGCCAGCAGCTTAGTCGCGGGGGGAAACACCGGGGAGCTGTTTTTT. Translated, it gives CASSLVAGGNTGELFF.

The chain combines TRBV7-9 with TRBJ2-2; 10 positions agree with TRBD1. Trimming cost V 4 bases and J 5 bases; bases outside gene matches: 7. The CDR3 is 16 amino acids. The germline V gene has CDR1 SEHNR and CDR2 FQNEAQ (reference sequence). CDR3 DNA: TGTGCCAGCAGCTCTCCCGGGACAGGGGTTACCGGGGAGCTGTTTTTT. This codes for CASSSPGTGVTGELFF.

The genes are TRBV3-1 (or the pseudogene TRBV3-2) and TRBJ2-5; 13 bases line up with TRBD2. V shed 10 bases and J 4 bases; nucleotides not matched to a gene: 3. The CDR3 is made up of 13 amino acids. Germline V gene lookup returns CDR1 LGHDT and CDR2 YNNKEL (reference sequence). CDR3 coding DNA: TGTGCCATAGGACTAGCGGGGGCAGAGACCCAGTACTTC. Encoded protein: CAIGLAGAETQYF.

V is TRBV27 and J is TRBJ2-3, with TRBD1 matching over 10 bases. The V segment lost 11 bases and the J segment 1 base; nucleotides outside the gene matches: 6. The CDR3 runs to 14 residues. The germline gives CDR1 MNHEY, CDR2 SMNVEV (reference sequence). The CDR3 DNA follows: TGTGCCTCGAGGACAGGGGGGGGCACAGATACGCAGTATTTT. Its protein is CASRTGGGTDTQYF.

J is TRBJ1-5 and V is TRBV18; D gene uncertain. Per germline, CDR1 KGHSH and CDR2 LQKENI. The V end was cut by 5 bases, the J end by 4 bases, with 15 bases between. This CDR3 contains 15 residues. The CDR3 protein is CASSFTEVENQPQHF. CDR3 in DNA: TGTGCCAGCTCATTTACAGAAGTGGAGAATCAGCCCCAGCATTTT.

The DNA of the CDR3 is TGTGCCAGCAGTTACGGGACAGGGCTTTCTAATGAAAAACTGTTTTTT. It encodes CASSYGTGLSNEKLFF. J is TRBJ1-4 and V is TRBV5-8; 9 bases fit TRBD1. Germline V gives CDR1 SGHTS, CDR2 YDEGEE. The CDR3 loop spans 16 amino acids. With V trimmed by 5 bases and J by 3 bases, 8 bases remained unmatched.

The chain recombines TRBV6-2 or TRBV6-3 with TRBJ2-2, with TRBD2 matching over 11 bases. V was pared by 4 bases and J by 4 bases, with 5 bases of the junction left unmatched. This CDR3 spans 16 amino acids. The germline gives CDR1 MNHEY, CDR2 SVGEGT. This CDR3 is CASSFLLAGVTGELFF. The CDR3 DNA reads TGTGCCAGCAGTTTTTTACTAGCGGGAGTCACCGGGGAGCTGTTTTTT.

J is TRBJ2-7 and V is TRBV3-1 (or the pseudogene TRBV3-2), with 7 bases that match TRBD2. This CDR3 region has 11 residues. V was clipped by 3 bases and J by 12 bases; unmatched bases: 5. The germline CDR1 and CDR2 sequences are LGHDT and YNNKEL (reference sequence). The CDR3 reads CASSHGLVVYF. The CDR3 nucleotides are TGTGCCAGCAGCCACGGACTAGTGGTGTACTTC.

Turning to this clone: The sample holds other DNA sequences that translate to the same CDR3. V usage is TRBV6-4 and J usage is TRBJ2-3, with TRBD2 matching 11 bases. J lost 1 base, V lost 6 bases, and 3 bases had no gene match. Looked up from germline, CDR1 is MRHNA and CDR2 is SNTAGT. The CDR3 sequence is 15 residues long. CDR3: CASSATSGGTDTQYF. CDR3 DNA sequence: TGTGCCAGCAGCGCGACTAGCGGGGGCACAGATACGCAGTATTTT.

The CDR3 coding sequence is TGTGCCAGCAGTTACTCGGCGTCAGGGGCTGGAAACACCATATATTTT. Its protein is CASSYSASGAGNTIYF. The chain couples TRBV6-5 to TRBJ1-3; perhaps TRBD1 as D (6 bases). V lost 0 bases and J 2 bases, leaving 11 bases between the germline ends. This CDR3 has 16 residues. Germline assignment: CDR1 MNHEY and CDR2 SVGAGI.

V is TRBV5-1 and J is TRBJ2-1, with 7 bases lining up with TRBD2. The junction had 7 bases not matched to a gene; V was cut back by 5 bases and J by 2 bases. The V gene's germline CDR1 is SGHRS and CDR2 YFSETQ. The CDR3 extends over 15 amino acids. The CDR3 nucleotides read TGCGCCAGCAGATTTAGCGGGTCGCCCTACAATGAGCAGTTCTTC. This gives the protein CASRFSGSPYNEQFF.

This chain connects TRBV7-8 to TRBJ2-3; D gene ambiguous. The V end lost 1 base, the J end lost 4 bases, and 9 bases lay between the germline ends. The germline V gene encodes CDR1 SGHVS and CDR2 FQNEAQ. This CDR3 is 14 amino acids long. CDR3 sequence: CASSLVRGPDTQYF. CDR3 bases: TGTGCCAGCAGCTTAGTGCGTGGGCCAGATACGCAGTATTTT.

The chain joins TRBV5-5 to TRBJ1-1; tentative D call: TRBD1 (5 bases). V was pared by 3 bases and J by 1 base, with 13 bases between. Germline V CDR1 and CDR2: SGHKS, YYEKEE (reference sequence). The CDR3 is made up of 15 amino acids. CDR3 nucleotides: TGTGCCAGCAGCTCTGGGTTGACAGAGAACACTGAAGCTTTCTTT. It codes for CASSSGLTENTEAFF.

The chain has TRBV19 and TRBJ2-5; D remains ambiguous. Trimming shortened V by 5 bases and J by 5 bases, and 18 bases separated the two germline ends. In germline, CDR1 is LNHDA, CDR2 SQIVND (reference sequence). This CDR3 is built from 15 residues. Here the CDR3 reads CASSSYLEARETQYF. CDR3 DNA sequence: TGTGCCAGTAGTTCCTACTTAGAGGCTAGGGAGACCCAGTACTTC.

The chain joins TRBV27 to TRBJ1-5, with D possibly matching TRBD1 (5 bases). The CDR3 loop spans 14 amino acids. Trimming removed 0 bases from V and 11 bases from J, with 14 bases in between. Germline CDR1 and CDR2: MNHEY and SMNVEV (reference sequence). In DNA form, the CDR3 reads TGTGCCAGCAGTTTATCGACCCGGGGCGCGGCCCAGCATTTT. This sequence encodes CASSLSTRGAAQHF.

The chain combines TRBV15 with TRBJ2-5; tentatively, D is TRBD1 (5 bases). This CDR3 is 13 amino acids long. With 3 bases removed from V and 0 bases from J, the gap between germline ends came to 5 bases. CDR1 is LNHNV and CDR2 is YYDKDF in the germline V gene (reference sequence). Here the CDR3 reads CATSRDNQETQYF. In DNA, the CDR3 is TGTGCCACCAGCAGGGACAACCAAGAGACCCAGTACTTC.

The chain recombines TRBV19 with TRBJ1-4; a possible D gene is TRBD1 (6 bases). The CDR3 consists of 16 residues. Deletions cut 3 bases from V and 7 bases from J, with 18 bases between. The germline gives CDR1 LNHDA, CDR2 SQIVND (reference sequence). The CDR3 loop reads CASSMGAWTSGEKLFF. In nucleotides, the CDR3 is TGTGCCAGTAGTATGGGGGCATGGACCTCAGGTGAAAAACTGTTTTTT.

V gene TRBV6-5 combines with J gene TRBJ1-6; no definite D call. The V end lost 4 bases, the J end lost 7 bases, and 8 bases lay between the germline ends. The V gene's germline CDR1 is MNHEY and CDR2 SVGAGI. CDR3 length equals 13 residues. CDR3 protein: CASSSGENSPLHF. The CDR3 DNA is TGTGCCAGCAGTTCGGGTGAGAATTCACCCCTCCACTTT.

This clone was counted a few times. This chain joins TRBV7-2 and TRBJ2-1; possibly TRBD1 for D (6 bases). Trimming removed 5 bases from V and 7 bases from J, with 18 bases in between. CDR3 length: 15 amino acids. CDR1 SGHTA and CDR2 FQGNSA come from the germline V gene. CDR3 DNA: TGTGCCAGCAGCGTACAGGGCGGCTGGGAAAATGAGCAGTTCTTC. The encoded protein is CASSVQGGWENEQFF.

This chain links TRBV9 with TRBJ2-2, with TRBD2 matching 12 bases. The CDR3 covers 18 residues. Germline values: CDR1 SGDLS, CDR2 YYNGEE. V was pared by 3 bases and J by 0 bases, with 6 bases of the junction left unmatched. The DNA of the CDR3 is TGTGCCAGCAGCGAAGGGACTAGCGGGTTGGCGAACACCGGGGAGCTGTTTTTT. The encoded protein is CASSEGTSGLANTGELFF.

This chain joins TRBV7-3 and TRBJ2-1; 8 nucleotides align to TRBD2. V lost 5 bases to trimming and J lost 6 bases; unmatched junction nucleotides: 12. This CDR3 region has 16 residues. Germline CDR1 and CDR2: SGHTA and FQGTGA. The CDR3 bases are TGTGCCAGCAGCACAACCGGGACTAGTATATCCAATGAGCAGTTCTTC. It codes for CASSTTGTSISNEQFF.